Given below is one T cell receptor beta chain in context. What it binds is unknown. Samples had at least 6 million PBMCs isolated from them. The sample belongs to a study of blood T cells in healthy people across ages. The authors ran a second PCR of about 7 to 12 cycles using a sample-barcoded 5' primer and a J-beta primer mix. TCRdb re-analysed the 5' RACE reads in MiXCR, keeping a single row per CDR3 protein. The sample includes 1.5 million to 2 million distinct CDR3 sequences, about 49% of them seen just once. Findings and caveats of the study: Estimates of diversity drawn from one million T cells were considered underestimates. Naive and antigen-experienced cells were not separated, limiting conclusive comparison. Compared with aged donors, long-lived donors showed fewer expanded clones, suggesting selection.

The CDR3 runs to 12 residues. The V end was cut by 6 bases, the J end by 6 bases, with 9 bases between. Germline V gene data show CDR1 as MNHEY and CDR2 as SMNVEV (reference sequence). This sequence was found in a woman between 40 and 55 years old in good health. Input material: blood. The V call is TRBV27, the J call TRBJ2-1, with D possibly being TRBD1 (5 bases). The CDR3 is CASRGLGNEQFF. The CDR3 DNA follows: TGTGCCAGCAGGGGGCTCGGCAATGAGCAGTTCTTC.